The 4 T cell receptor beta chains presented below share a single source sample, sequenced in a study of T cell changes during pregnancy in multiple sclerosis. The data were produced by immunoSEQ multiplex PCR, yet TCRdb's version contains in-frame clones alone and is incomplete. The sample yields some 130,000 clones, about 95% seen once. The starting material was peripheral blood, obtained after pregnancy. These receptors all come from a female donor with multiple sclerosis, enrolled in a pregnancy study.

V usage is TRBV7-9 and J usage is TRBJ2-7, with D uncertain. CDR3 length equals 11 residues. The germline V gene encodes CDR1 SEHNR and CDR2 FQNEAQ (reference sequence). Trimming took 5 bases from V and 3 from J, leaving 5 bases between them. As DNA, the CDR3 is TGTGCCAGCAGCCAATTCTACGAGCAGTACTTC. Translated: CASSQFYEQYF.

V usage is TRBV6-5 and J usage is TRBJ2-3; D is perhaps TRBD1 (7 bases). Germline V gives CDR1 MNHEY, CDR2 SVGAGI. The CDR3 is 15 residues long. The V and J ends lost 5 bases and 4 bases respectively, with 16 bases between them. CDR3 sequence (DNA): TGTGCCAGCAGTAAACAGGGGCGGGGCGCAGATACGCAGTATTTT. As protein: CASSKQGRGADTQYF.

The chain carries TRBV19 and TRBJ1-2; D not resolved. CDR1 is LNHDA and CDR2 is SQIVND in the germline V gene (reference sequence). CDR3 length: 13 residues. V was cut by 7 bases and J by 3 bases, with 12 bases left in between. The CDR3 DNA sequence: TGTGCCAGTACCAAGCTTGAGGACTATGGCTACACCTTC. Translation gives CASTKLEDYGYTF.

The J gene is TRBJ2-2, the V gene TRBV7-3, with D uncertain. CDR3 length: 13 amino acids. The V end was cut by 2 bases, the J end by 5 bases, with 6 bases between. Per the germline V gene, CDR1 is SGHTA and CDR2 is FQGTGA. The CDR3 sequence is CASSLLRTGELFF. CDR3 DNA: TGTGCCAGCAGCTTATTGAGGACCGGGGAGCTGTTTTTT.